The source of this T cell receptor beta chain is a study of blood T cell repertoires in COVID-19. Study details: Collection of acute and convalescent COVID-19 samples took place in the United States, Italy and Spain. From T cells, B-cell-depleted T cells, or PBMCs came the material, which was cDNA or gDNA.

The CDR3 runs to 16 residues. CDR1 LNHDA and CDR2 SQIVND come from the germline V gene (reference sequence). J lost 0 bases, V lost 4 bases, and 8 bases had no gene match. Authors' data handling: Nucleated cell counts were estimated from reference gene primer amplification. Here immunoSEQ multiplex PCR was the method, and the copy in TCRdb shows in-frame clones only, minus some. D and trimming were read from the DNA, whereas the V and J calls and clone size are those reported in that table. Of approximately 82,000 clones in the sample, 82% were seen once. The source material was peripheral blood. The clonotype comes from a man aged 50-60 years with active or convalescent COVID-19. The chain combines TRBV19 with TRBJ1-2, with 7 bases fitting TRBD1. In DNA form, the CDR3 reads TGTGCCAGTAGTACCCGACAGGGACTTTCTAACTATGGCTACACCTTC. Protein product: CASSTRQGLSNYGYTF.